This T cell receptor (beta chain) was captured in a study of blood T cell repertoires in COVID-19. Overall study: Samples representing acute and convalescent COVID-19 were sourced from the United States, Italy and Spain.

Methods used by the authors: It was from reference gene primer amplification that nucleated cell counts were estimated. TCRdb keeps only in-frame clones here, not all; method: immunoSEQ multiplex PCR. V and J calls and clone size are those listed in that table; D and trimming were worked out from the DNA. Among around 46,000 clones listed, around 87% were seen once. Recruitment covered 25 or so US areas and drew participants whose ages spanned roughly 18 to 90 years. Which cohort a participant joined came from the clinical history participants gave. Trimming took 1 base from V and 1 from J; bases not matched to a gene: 6. This CDR3 has 16 amino acids. Germline CDR1 and CDR2: MGHRA and YSYEKL.

Material: PBMCs or T cells enriched from blood (not recorded which). The rearrangement links TRBV4-1 to TRBJ1-1; 7 bases match TRBD1. The receptor was isolated from a woman aged 50 to 60 who had recovered from COVID-19. The CDR3 here is CASSQVRAGGNTEAFF. The CDR3 region has the DNA TGCGCCAGCAGCCAAGTCAGGGCAGGGGGGAACACTGAAGCTTTCTTT.